The rows below give T cell receptor beta chains drawn from one sample of a study of graft-versus-host responses after intestinal transplantation. Profiling relied on immunoSEQ multiplex PCR, and the TCRdb table lists in-frame clones only, not all of them. The repertoire includes around 100,000 clones, more than 85% of them detected once, and 1% to 1.5% sits in the top ten. These receptors have no identified antigens. Sequences were derived from unstimulated CD8+ T cells sorted from spleen or lymph node cells, sampled before transplant. The origin of the receptors is a human donor who was the organ donor for an intestinal transplant. The CDR3 runs from the conserved cysteine through the conserved F or W. The order of the fields is J gene, V gene, CDR3 length, D gene, CDR3 protein, CDR3 DNA. A D gene is named only where the DNA matches it firmly.

J: TRBJ1-4; V: TRBV7-6; length: 16; D: TRBD1; CDR3: CASSFTPGTGDEKLFF; DNA: TGTGCCAGCAGCTTTACCCCCGGGACAGGGGATGAAAAACTGTTTTTT
J: TRBJ1-1; V: TRBV28; length: 14; D: .; CDR3: CASSPRTVNTEAFF; DNA: TGTGCCAGCAGTCCCCGGACTGTGAACACTGAAGCTTTCTTT
J: TRBJ2-2; V: TRBV12-5; length: 16; D: .; CDR3: CASGLYQGGVTGELFF; DNA: TGTGCTAGTGGTTTGTACCAGGGGGGAGTCACCGGGGAGCTGTTTTTT
J: TRBJ1-2; V: TRBV5-4; length: 13; D: .; CDR3: CASSLPGGSGYTF; DNA: TGTGCCAGCAGCCTCCCGGGGGGCAGTGGCTACACCTTC
J: TRBJ2-1; V: TRBV19; length: 14; D: .; CDR3: CASSMTWPVNEQFF; DNA: TGTGCCAGTAGTATGACGTGGCCTGTCAATGAGCAGTTCTTC
J: TRBJ2-1; V: TRBV4-1; length: 16; D: TRBD2; CDR3: CASSQDGDYIYNEQFF; DNA: TGCGCCAGCAGCCAAGACGGGGACTATATCTACAATGAGCAGTTCTTC
J: TRBJ2-7; V: TRBV30; length: 12; D: TRBD2; CDR3: CAWSQREVEQYF; DNA: TGTGCCTGGAGTCAGCGGGAGGTTGAGCAGTACTTC
J: TRBJ1-1; V: TRBV27; length: 15; D: TRBD1; CDR3: CASSPEDRGKAEAFF; DNA: TGTGCCAGCAGTCCTGAAGACAGGGGAAAAGCTGAAGCTTTCTTT
J: TRBJ2-4; V: TRBV5-6; length: 12; D: .; CDR3: CASSLQENIQYF; DNA: TGTGCCAGCAGCTTGCAGGAAAACATTCAGTACTTC
J: TRBJ2-2; V: TRBV27; length: 13; D: .; CDR3: CASSLSLGGELFF; DNA: TGTGCCAGCAGTTTATCTCTGGGCGGGGAGCTGTTTTTT
J: TRBJ2-5; V: TRBV7-9; length: 17; D: .; CDR3: CASTLNPQGSWLETQYF; DNA: TGTGCCAGCACCCTAAATCCCCAGGGGAGTTGGCTAGAGACCCAGTACTTC
J: TRBJ1-6; V: TRBV7-9; length: 16; D: .; CDR3: CASSLVRGDFDSPLHF; DNA: TGTGCCAGCAGCTTAGTCAGAGGTGATTTCGATTCACCCCTCCACTTT
J: TRBJ1-1; V: TRBV29-1; length: 12; D: .; CDR3: CSVEERTDEAFF; DNA: TGCAGCGTTGAAGAGAGGACAGATGAAGCTTTCTTT
J: TRBJ2-5; V: TRBV7-9; length: 13; D: .; CDR3: CASKEDTQETQYF; DNA: TGTGCCAGCAAAGAGGACACTCAAGAGACCCAGTACTTC